The next 18 T cell receptor beta chains were all read from a single sample in a study of cytomegalovirus exposure and HLA in healthy donors. Generated by immunoSEQ multiplex PCR, the TCRdb table keeps only in-frame clones and is missing some. This sample has 90,000 to 140,000 clones, with 86% found just once. What was sequenced was PBMCs. These receptors were collected from a young woman in good health and CMV-seropositive.

The chain has TRBV28 and TRBJ2-3; 7 nucleotides align to TRBD1. Per the germline V gene, CDR1 is MDHEN and CDR2 is SYDVKM. V shed 2 bases and J 6 bases; nucleotides not matched to a gene: 11. This CDR3 is built from 16 residues. CDR3 sequence: CASSLERGRRADTQYF. The CDR3, as DNA: TGTGCCAGCAGTTTAGAAAGGGGGCGACGAGCCGATACGCAGTATTTT.

The CDR3 protein is CASSESATNEKLFF. The CDR3 region has the DNA TGTGCCAGCAGTGAGAGTGCAACTAATGAAAAACTGTTTTTT. The chain couples TRBV28 to TRBJ1-4; D remains unclear. The CDR3 runs to 14 residues. Germline CDR1 MDHEN, CDR2 SYDVKM. With 5 bases removed from V and 0 bases from J, the gap between germline ends came to 7 bases. The whole variable domain, remainder taken from reference TRBV28 and TRBJ1-4, is DVKVTQSSRYLVKRTGEKVFLECVQDMDHENMFWYRQDPGLGLRLIYFSYDVKMKEKGDIPEGYSVSREKKERFSLILESASTNQTSMYLCASSESATNEKLFFGSGTQLSVL.

This chain links TRBV19 with TRBJ1-2, with 11 bases matching TRBD1. V lost 6 bases, J lost 7 bases, and 4 bases stayed unmatched. The germline gives CDR1 LNHDA, CDR2 SQIVND (reference sequence). The CDR3 spans 13 residues. The CDR3 here is CASRGQGASGYTF. The CDR3 coding sequence is TGTGCCAGTAGAGGACAGGGGGCCAGTGGCTACACCTTC.

This clone was observed a handful of times. The chain couples TRBV7-9 to TRBJ2-5; D is perhaps TRBD2 (5 bases). V gave up 4 bases and J gave up 1 base, with 19 bases separating them. CDR1 and CDR2 (germline): SEHNR, FQNEAQ (reference sequence). CDR3 length: 17 amino acids. CDR3 residues: CASSSWSHLAFQETQYF. DNA for the CDR3: TGTGCCAGCAGCTCTTGGTCCCATCTAGCTTTCCAAGAGACCCAGTACTTC.

The chain carries TRBV6-1 and TRBJ2-2; TRBD1 matches at 10 bases. CDR3 length: 15 amino acids. V shed 9 bases, J shed 1 base, and the junction held 5 bases outside the gene matches. Germline-derived CDR1 and CDR2 are MNHNS and SASEGT. The chain's CDR3 is CASEGQGMNTGELFF. DNA for the CDR3: TGTGCCAGTGAGGGACAGGGGATGAACACCGGGGAGCTGTTTTTT.

Comments on this clone: In the same sample, other DNA sequences code for this CDR3. V gene TRBV4-1 combines with J gene TRBJ2-7, with D unresolved. The CDR3 runs 15 residues. The germline CDR1 and CDR2 sequences are MGHRA and YSYEKL. Trimming took off 0 bases at V and 0 bases at J, with 9 bases between the two ends. The CDR3 DNA reads as TGCGCCAGCAGCCAAGATCCCGGTTCCTCCTACGAGCAGTACTTC. Translating it yields CASSQDPGSSYEQYF.

This clone was seen once. In nucleotides, the CDR3 is TGTGCCAGTAGTTACAGGGTGAACACTGAAGCTTTCTTT. Its translation is CASSYRVNTEAFF. The chain carries TRBV19 and TRBJ1-1; D may be TRBD1 (6 bases). In germline, CDR1 is LNHDA, CDR2 SQIVND (reference sequence). Deletions cut 5 bases from V and 0 bases from J, with 7 bases between. This CDR3 spans 13 amino acids. Based on the CDR3 plus reference TRBV19 and TRBJ1-1, the full variable domain is DGGITQSPKYLFRKEGQNVTLSCEQNLNHDAMYWYRQDPGQGLRLIYYSQIVNDFQKGDIAEGYSVSREKKESFPLTVTSAQKNPTAFYLCASSYRVNTEAFFGQGTRLTVV.

J is TRBJ2-7 and V is TRBV13; D possibly corresponds to TRBD1 (6 bases). V was shortened by 3 bases and J by 7 bases, with 13 bases between the two germline ends. Germline lookup yields CDR1 PRHDT and CDR2 FYEKMQ (reference sequence). The CDR3 totals 13 residues. CDR3 sequence reads: CASSLVRGGEQYF. CDR3 sequence (DNA): TGTGCCAGCAGCTTGGTCAGGGGTGGGGAGCAGTACTTC.

This clone was recorded only once. The chain employs TRBV5-6 and TRBJ2-5, with 14 bases aligning to TRBD2. With 2 bases clipped from V and 5 bases from J, the junction kept 5 bases outside the gene matches. Germline assignment: CDR1 SGHDT and CDR2 YYEEEE. The CDR3 loop spans 16 amino acids. CDR3 bases: TGTGCCAGCAGCTTAGGACTAGCGGGGGGACGGGAGACCCAGTACTTC. Its protein product is CASSLGLAGGRETQYF. The variable domain in full, completed from reference TRBV5-6 and TRBJ2-5, reads DAGVTQSPTHLIKTRGQQVTLRCSPKSGHDTVSWYQQALGQGPQFIFQYYEEEERQRGNFPDRFSGHQFPNYSSELNVNALLLGDSALYLCASSLGLAGGRETQYFGPGTRLLVL.

In its sample, this clone was seen a few times. The J gene is TRBJ2-7, the V gene TRBV2; possibly TRBD2 for D (5 bases). CDR3 length: 12 residues. V was shortened by 6 bases and J by 2 bases, with 8 bases between the two germline ends. Germline V gene data show CDR1 as SNHLY and CDR2 as FYNNEI. CDR3 in amino acids: CASRRVAYEQYF. CDR3 coding DNA: TGTGCCAGCAGGCGGGTCGCCTACGAGCAGTACTTC.

CDR3 bases: TGTGCCAGCAGCCATCGGAAAACAGCGGGAGGGGCCTACGAGCAGTACTTC. Translating it yields CASSHRKTAGGAYEQYF. The chain is built from TRBV13 and TRBJ2-7, with 10 bases that match TRBD2. This CDR3 has 17 amino acids. J lost 2 bases, V lost 5 bases, and 12 bases had no gene match. Germline CDR1 and CDR2: PRHDT and FYEKMQ (reference sequence).

The gene calls are TRBV9 and TRBJ2-5; TRBD2 matches at 8 bases. The CDR3 extends over 18 amino acids. V trimming: 1 base; J trimming: 3 bases; junction bases outside the gene matches: 14. Per the germline V gene, CDR1 is SGDLS and CDR2 is YYNGEE. The CDR3 coding sequence is TGTGCCAGCAGCGTAACCGAGGAGGGAGCGGGGGCCGAAGAGACCCAGTACTTC. Protein: CASSVTEEGAGAEETQYF.

The genes are TRBV6-1 and TRBJ2-7; perhaps TRBD1 as D (6 bases). This CDR3 comprises 13 residues. Per germline, CDR1 MNHNS and CDR2 SASEGT. Trimming pared 4 bases from V and 6 bases from J, leaving 13 bases between. The CDR3 region has the DNA TGTGCCAGCAGTGCTGTTAGGGACACCGAGCAGTACTTC. Residues: CASSAVRDTEQYF.

This sequence joins TRBV2 and TRBJ2-3, with 10 positions matching TRBD2. The CDR3 consists of 14 residues. The trim removed 7 bases at V and 6 bases at J, leaving 7 bases unmatched. CDR1 is SNHLY, CDR2 FYNNEI, per germline. The CDR3 DNA sequence: TGTGCCAGCATCAAAGCGGGGGGGGCGGATACGCAGTATTTT. As protein: CASIKAGGADTQYF.

The chain is built from TRBV27 and TRBJ2-3, with D uncertain. The CDR3 sequence is 12 residues long. The germline CDR1 and CDR2 sequences are MNHEY and SMNVEV (reference sequence). V was pared by 5 bases and J by 9 bases, with 12 bases between. Here the CDR3 reads CASSPTGRTQYF. CDR3 nucleotides: TGTGCCAGCAGTCCCACCGGTCGGACGCAGTATTTT.

The V gene is TRBV7-8, the J gene TRBJ2-2, with TRBD2 as a possible D gene (7 bases). The germline V gene has CDR1 SGHVS and CDR2 FQNEAQ. The V and J ends lost 3 bases and 4 bases respectively, with 18 bases between them. The CDR3 is 17 amino acids. CDR3 amino acids: CASSFSVTRGGTGELFF. The CDR3, as DNA: TGTGCCAGCAGCTTTTCCGTGACTAGGGGGGGCACCGGGGAGCTGTTTTTT.

The gene calls are TRBV7-6 and TRBJ1-4; no firm D call. V lost 5 bases and J 10 bases, leaving 14 bases between the germline ends. CDR1 is SGHVS, CDR2 FNYEAQ, per germline. This CDR3 contains 13 residues. In DNA form, the CDR3 reads TGTGCCAGCAGCCCCATGGACGAGGGAAAACTGTTTTTT. It encodes CASSPMDEGKLFF.

The rearrangement joins TRBV19 to TRBJ1-6; D might be TRBD1 (6 bases). V lost 2 bases and J lost 7, with 9 bases in between. The CDR3 extends over 14 amino acids. The germline CDR1 and CDR2 sequences are LNHDA and SQIVND (reference sequence). CDR3 coding DNA: TGTGCCAGTAGTATATGGACAGAAAATTCACCCCTCCACTTT. It codes for CASSIWTENSPLHF. Based on the CDR3 plus reference TRBV19 and TRBJ1-6, the full variable domain is DGGITQSPKYLFRKEGQNVTLSCEQNLNHDAMYWYRQDPGQGLRLIYYSQIVNDFQKGDIAEGYSVSREKKESFPLTVTSAQKNPTAFYLCASSIWTENSPLHFGNGTRLTVT.